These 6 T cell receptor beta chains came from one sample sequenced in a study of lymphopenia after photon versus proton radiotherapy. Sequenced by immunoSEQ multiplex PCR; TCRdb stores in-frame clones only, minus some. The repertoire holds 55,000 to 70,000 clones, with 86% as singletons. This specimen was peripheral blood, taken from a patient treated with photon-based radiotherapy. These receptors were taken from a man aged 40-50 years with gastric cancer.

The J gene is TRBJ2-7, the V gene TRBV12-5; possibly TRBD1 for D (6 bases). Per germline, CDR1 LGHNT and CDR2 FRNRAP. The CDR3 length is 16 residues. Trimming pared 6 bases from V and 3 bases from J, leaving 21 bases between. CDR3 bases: TGTGCTAGTGGCCCGAGGACCGGGACAAGGAGCTACGAGCAGTACTTC. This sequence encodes CASGPRTGTRSYEQYF.

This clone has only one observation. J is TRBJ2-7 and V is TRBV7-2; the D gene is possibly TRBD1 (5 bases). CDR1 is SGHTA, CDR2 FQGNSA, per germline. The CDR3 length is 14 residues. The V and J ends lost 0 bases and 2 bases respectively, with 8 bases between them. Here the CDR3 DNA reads TGTGCCAGCAGCTTAGCCCTCAGGGCCTACGAGCAGTACTTC. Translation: CASSLALRAYEQYF.

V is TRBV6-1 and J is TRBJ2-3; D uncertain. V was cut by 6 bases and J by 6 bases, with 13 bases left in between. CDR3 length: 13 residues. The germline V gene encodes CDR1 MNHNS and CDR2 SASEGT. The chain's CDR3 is CASSQIPSDTQYF. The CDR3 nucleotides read TGTGCCAGCAGCCAGATCCCCTCTGATACGCAGTATTTT.

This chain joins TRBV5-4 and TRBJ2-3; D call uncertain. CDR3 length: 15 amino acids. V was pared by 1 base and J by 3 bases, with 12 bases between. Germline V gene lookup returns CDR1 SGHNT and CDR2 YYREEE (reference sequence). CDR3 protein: CASSLLGYLTDTQYF. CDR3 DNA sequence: TGTGCCAGCAGCTTGCTAGGGTACTTGACAGATACGCAGTATTTT.

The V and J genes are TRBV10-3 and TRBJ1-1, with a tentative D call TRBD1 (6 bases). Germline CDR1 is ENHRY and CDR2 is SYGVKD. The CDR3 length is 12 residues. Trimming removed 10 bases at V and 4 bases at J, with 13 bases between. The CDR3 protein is CATLEGGTEAFF. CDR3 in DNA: TGTGCCACCCTTGAGGGGGGCACTGAAGCTTTCTTT.

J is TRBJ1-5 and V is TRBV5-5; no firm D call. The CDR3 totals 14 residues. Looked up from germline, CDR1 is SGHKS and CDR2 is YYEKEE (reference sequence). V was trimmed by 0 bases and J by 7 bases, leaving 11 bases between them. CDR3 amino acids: CASSLGLRNQPQHF. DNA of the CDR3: TGTGCCAGCAGCTTGGGGCTCCGGAACCAGCCCCAGCATTTT.